This T cell receptor beta chain derives from a study of human T cells and chemical hapten exposure (dated by TCRdb to the early 2020s). Concerning the study at large: For sensitization, 2% DPC in acetone was applied to an approximately 2 cm by approximately 2 cm area of upper inner arm skin. Throughout the study period of about 22 weeks, patients also received therapeutic DPC doses to the scalp every week. Patch tests used Finn chambers with 0.01% DPC on the upper back, scored after 6 days by International Contact Dermatitis Research Group standards. Alopecia areata with under or over 50% scalp involvement, alopecia totalis and alopecia universalis were represented in the patient cohort, which was mostly female. Libraries were pooled for sequencing, and variation in per-sample TCR yields was attributed mainly to small differences in library volumes within the pool. The study tracked peripheral blood TCR repertoire changes in vivo during primary and secondary sensitization to the hapten diphenylcyclopropenone (DPC) in alopecia patients. Blood was sampled from patients pre-sensitization (week 0) and at 2, 6 and about 24 weeks after DPC sensitization. About 29 alopecia patients gave blood for TCR sequencing at one to four time points (pre-sensitization, 2, 6 and 24 weeks). The investigation overall reported the following: Repeated subsampling changed both the strength of the expansion versus patch-test correlation and the threshold at which that correlation became significant. Because every patient had alopecia, a presumed autoimmune disease, the patients' immune response might differ from that of healthy individuals. A positive correlation was found between the number of PT1 expanded TCRs and patch test score, with significance reached at thresholds 8, 16 and 32 but not 4. Significantly more large CDR3 similarity clusters were formed by expanded TCRs than by pre-sensitization or healthy control sets, consistent with antigen-driven responses. The number of TCRs above 1 in 1000 frequency did not change with DPC sensitization; there was no evidence of global repertoire structure alterations.

The germline ends are 10 bases apart after V is trimmed by 0 bases and J by 0 bases. Reading the germline V gene (reference sequence) gives CDR1 DFQATT and CDR2 SNEGSKA. The CDR3 measures 15 amino acids from cysteine to phenylalanine. Only the CDR3 DNA is retained, 45 bases long and in frame from the first base. The sample's time point label, in plain terms: patch test 3, about 24 weeks after DPC sensitization. Taken with the paper, the label for treatment or condition translates to: therapeutic diphenylcyclopropenone sensitization with weekly scalp DPC. At every patch-test visit, the blood draw took place before the patch test was put on. Patients were considered eligible if aged 18 to 70, diagnosed with alopecia and deemed suitable for DPC therapy, and patients were excluded if pregnant. Total RNA was isolated from unfractionated whole blood collected in Tempus Blood RNA tubes. The sample holds many counts of this clonotype. There is no known antigen for this receptor. Per-nucleotide qualities are absent, and no much larger clonotype sits a single base away.

Receptor libraries were prepared by RACE. TCRdb names NextSeq 500 as the instrument used. During library preparation, unique molecular identifiers were attached to individual cDNA molecules so that TCRs could be counted quantitatively and reproducibly. Each blood RNA sample was used to sequence both TCR alpha and TCR beta chains. As for the authors' bioinformatics: Samples had a median of approximately 96,000 TCRs, with a range from about 20,000 to 690,600. The Decombinator software suite was used to annotate the V, J and CDR3 of the TCR reads. For PS versus PT1 abundance plots, all samples were subsampled to the same number of TCRs (28,000). Expanded TCRs were defined as absent before sensitization and observed at least eight times at the 2-week time point. TCRdb passed the public sequencing reads through fastp at Q25 and MiXCR, retaining productive beta sequences. Here each entry gathers all rows of one CDR3 protein and keeps the most common genes and DNA. The V and J calls follow TCRdb's processing rather than the paper's. The sample profile shows over 100,000 distinct CDR3 sequences; roughly 10% of them were found once. 2% to 2.5% of the sample is in the top ten clones.

The TCR originated in a woman between 45 and 65 years old with alopecia areata. Some clones in this sample may be carry-over from other donors' samples. The rearranged segments are TRBV20-1 and TRBJ2-3; a weak D assignment points to TRBD2 (6 bases agree). Sequenced material: whole blood, taken in connection with sensitization to the hapten diphenylcyclopropenone (DPC). CDR3 protein: CSAREVAGSTDTQYF. The sequenced DNA is TGCAGTGCTAGAGAGGTGGCGGGGAGCACAGATACGCAGTATTTT.